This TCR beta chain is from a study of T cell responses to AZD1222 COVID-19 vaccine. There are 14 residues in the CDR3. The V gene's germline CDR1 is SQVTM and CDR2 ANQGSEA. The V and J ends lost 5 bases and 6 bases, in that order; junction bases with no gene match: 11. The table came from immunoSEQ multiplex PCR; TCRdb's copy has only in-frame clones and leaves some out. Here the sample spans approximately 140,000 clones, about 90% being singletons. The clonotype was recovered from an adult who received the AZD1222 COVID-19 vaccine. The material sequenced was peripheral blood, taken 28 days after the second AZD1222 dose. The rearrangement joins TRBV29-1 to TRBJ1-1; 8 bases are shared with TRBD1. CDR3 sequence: CSVRSQGARAEAFF. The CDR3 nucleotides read TGCAGCGTTCGGTCCCAGGGGGCGCGGGCTGAAGCTTTCTTT.